Each of the 15 T cell receptor beta chains below was sequenced from the same sample in a study of shared clonotypes between healthy human individuals. Naive CD8 cells lacked CD45RO and underwent positive selection for CCR7, leaving out terminally differentiated effector memory CD45RA+ cells. Sequencing was performed with immunoSEQ multiplex PCR; in TCRdb, only in-frame clones are kept and a portion is missing. The sample lists under 600,000 clones, roughly 98% occurring once. The sample was naive CD8+ T cells sorted from blood. The receptors were gathered from a man aged 30 to 39 in good health.

The genes are TRBV11-1 and TRBJ1-1; D not resolved. The CDR3 runs 11 residues. Germline-derived CDR1 and CDR2 are SGHAT and FQDESV (reference sequence). Trimming pared 8 bases from V and 11 bases from J, leaving 15 bases between. Here the CDR3 reads CASGSTVYAFF. Written as DNA, the CDR3 is TGTGCCAGCGGGTCCACAGTTTATGCTTTCTTT.

The chain carries TRBV5-1 and TRBJ2-7; D ambiguous. Germline loops: CDR1 SGHRS, CDR2 YFSETQ. The CDR3 consists of 12 residues. Trimming left V 0 bases short and J 3 bases short, with 4 bases between. CDR3 nucleotide sequence: TGCGCCAGCAGCTTGGGGGTCTACGAGCAGTACTTC. It yields the protein CASSLGVYEQYF.

This clone was observed a single time. V gene TRBV9 combines with J gene TRBJ2-1; 13 bases are shared with TRBD2. V gave up 0 bases and J gave up 7 bases; unmatched junction bases: 19. The germline gives CDR1 SGDLS, CDR2 YYNGEE. This CDR3 has 21 residues. The CDR3 reads CASSVEQTDPGLAGLRNEQFF. In DNA, the CDR3 is TGTGCCAGCAGCGTAGAACAGACGGACCCGGGACTAGCGGGATTAAGGAATGAGCAGTTCTTC.

The chain has TRBV7-9 and TRBJ2-3; 9 bases fit TRBD2. Germline-derived CDR1 and CDR2 are SEHNR and FQNEAQ (reference sequence). The CDR3 covers 16 residues. J was trimmed by 6 bases and V by 4 bases; bases with no gene match: 11. The CDR3 spells CASSYVVAGAADTQYF. The CDR3, as DNA: TGTGCCAGCAGCTACGTTGTAGCGGGAGCAGCGGATACGCAGTATTTT.

The chain carries TRBV11-2 and TRBJ1-1; TRBD1 might be the D (6 bases). The V gene's germline CDR1 is SGHAT and CDR2 FQNNGV. V lost 1 base and J lost 0, with 15 bases in between. The CDR3 has 17 residues. Here the CDR3 DNA reads TGTGCCAGCAGCTTAGCGTCTGAACAGGGCATGAACACTGAAGCTTTCTTT. Protein: CASSLASEQGMNTEAFF.

The V call is TRBV7-9, the J call TRBJ2-7; D might be TRBD1 (5 bases). Trimming took 5 bases from V and 7 from J, leaving 24 bases between them. The V gene's germline CDR1 is SEHNR and CDR2 FQNEAQ (reference sequence). This CDR3 has 16 residues. CDR3 region: CASSTMDTGGYREQYF. CDR3 DNA sequence: TGTGCCAGCAGCACGATGGACACCGGTGGATATCGGGAGCAGTACTTC.

This clone was seen only once. The chain uses TRBV15 and TRBJ1-1; a possible D gene is TRBD1 (5 bases). V dropped 0 bases and J dropped 7 bases, with 9 bases sitting between them. The CDR3 totals 13 residues. The germline gives CDR1 LNHNV, CDR2 YYDKDF (reference sequence). CDR3 sequence (DNA): TGTGCCACCAGCAGAGAGGTCGGGGGTGAAGCTTTCTTT. Protein: CATSREVGGEAFF.

The gene calls are TRBV7-3 and TRBJ2-1; 8 bases line up with TRBD2. V gave up 2 bases and J gave up 7 bases; unmatched junction bases: 16. The CDR3 is 18 amino acids. Germline CDR1 reads SGHTA; CDR2 reads FQGTGA. The CDR3 nucleotides are TGTGCCAGCAGCTTATCCCTCCGGGGGACTAGTCCAGTAAATGAGCAGTTCTTC. Its translation is CASSLSLRGTSPVNEQFF.

This chain links TRBV2 with TRBJ2-3; 9 positions match TRBD1. CDR3 length: 16 amino acids. Germline lookup yields CDR1 SNHLY and CDR2 FYNNEI. V trimming: 4 bases; J trimming: 2 bases; junction bases outside the gene matches: 7. The CDR3 DNA follows: TGTGCCAGCAGTGGCAGACAGGGGGGAAACACAGATACGCAGTATTTT. It yields the protein CASSGRQGGNTDTQYF.

The V and J genes are TRBV7-2 and TRBJ2-7; possibly TRBD1 or TRBD2 for D (5 bases each). V was cut by 7 bases and J by 0 bases, with 13 bases left in between. Germline values: CDR1 SGHTA, CDR2 FQGNSA. The CDR3 length is 14 residues. CDR3 coding DNA: TGTGCCAGCAACGAATTGGGGGTCTCCTACGAGCAGTACTTC. This codes for CASNELGVSYEQYF.

The V and J genes are TRBV11-2 and TRBJ1-5, with 9 bases lining up with TRBD1. CDR3 size: 17 residues. V was pared by 3 bases and J by 0 bases, with 6 bases of the junction left unmatched. The germline V gene has CDR1 SGHAT and CDR2 FQNNGV. CDR3 DNA: TGTGCCAGCAGCTTGGGGACAGGGATCTATAGCAATCAGCCCCAGCATTTT. Translating gives CASSLGTGIYSNQPQHF.

The chain links TRBV27 to TRBJ2-5; maybe TRBD2 (6 bases). This CDR3 has 14 residues. V was trimmed by 2 bases and J by 5 bases, leaving 12 bases between them. The germline gives CDR1 MNHEY, CDR2 SMNVEV (reference sequence). CDR3 amino acids: CASSLGLFYETQYF. As DNA, the CDR3 is TGTGCCAGCAGTTTAGGACTATTTTATGAGACCCAGTACTTC.

In its sample, this clone was seen once. J is TRBJ1-4 and V is TRBV28, with no clear D. V lost 5 bases, J lost 4 bases, and 11 bases lay in between. This CDR3 is built from 14 residues. Looked up from germline, CDR1 is MDHEN and CDR2 is SYDVKM. Here the CDR3 DNA reads TGTGCCAGCAGTGAGACGGCCGTTAATGAAAAACTGTTTTTT. Amino acid sequence: CASSETAVNEKLFF.

To note about this clone: The sample carries other DNA sequences with the same CDR3. This sequence joins TRBV9 and TRBJ2-7; 8 bases are a match to TRBD1. Germline trimming cut 1 base from V and 4 bases from J; bases unmatched to any gene: 4. Germline V CDR1 and CDR2: SGDLS, YYNGEE. The CDR3 is 14 amino acids. The CDR3 spells CASSVSGGNYEQYF. In DNA form, the CDR3 reads TGTGCCAGCAGCGTATCAGGGGGCAATTACGAGCAGTACTTC.

A remark on this clone: Other nucleotide sequences from this sample produce the same CDR3. This chain connects TRBV27 to TRBJ2-6, with D uncertain. The length of the CDR3 is 15 residues. V shed 5 bases and J shed 0 bases, with 8 bases lying between them. From germline, CDR1 is MNHEY and CDR2 SMNVEV (reference sequence). CDR3 region: CASSHGSSGANVLTF. CDR3 bases: TGTGCCAGCAGTCACGGAAGCTCTGGGGCCAACGTCCTGACTTTC.